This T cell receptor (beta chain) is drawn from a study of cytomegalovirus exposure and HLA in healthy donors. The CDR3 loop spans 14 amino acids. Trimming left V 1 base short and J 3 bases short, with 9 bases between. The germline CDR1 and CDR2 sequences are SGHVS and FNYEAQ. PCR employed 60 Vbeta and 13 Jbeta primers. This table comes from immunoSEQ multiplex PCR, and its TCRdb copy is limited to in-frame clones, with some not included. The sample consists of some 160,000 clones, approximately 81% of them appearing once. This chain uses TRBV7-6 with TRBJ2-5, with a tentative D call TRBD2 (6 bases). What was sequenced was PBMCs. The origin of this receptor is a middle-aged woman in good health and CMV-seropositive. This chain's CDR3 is CASSLGRVKETQYF. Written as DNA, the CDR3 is TGTGCCAGCAGCTTAGGGAGGGTTAAAGAGACCCAGTACTTC.